The entry that follows covers one T cell receptor beta chain sequence. What it binds is not known. The researchers isolated CD4+ and CD8+ T cells from PBMCs by sorting. V was cut by 4 bases and J by 6 bases, with 4 bases left in between. The CDR3 loop spans 10 amino acids. Germline CDR1 and CDR2: SQVTM and ANQGSEA. The record originates from a study of CD8+ T cells in alopecia areata. General study points: Researchers report lesional scalp, most notably alopecia totalis/universalis, outstripped normal scalp in clonality. Sequence data from scalp samples additionally include resident alphabeta T cells of normal skin. The study found TCR sharing across patients less clear than in mice, possibly for HLA reasons.

Once RNA had been extracted, it was reverse transcribed into cDNA to act as the sequencing template. Clones were read by immunoSEQ multiplex PCR, and TCRdb kept only the in-frame ones, dropping some. The repertoire includes 110,000 or so clones, approximately 63% of them detected once, and roughly 19% sits in the top ten. The sequence was collected from a human donor in good health. The sequenced material came from CD8+ T cells sorted from blood. This chain connects TRBV29-1 to TRBJ2-1; D gene uncertain. As DNA, the CDR3 is TGCAGCGTTGGGACCAATGAGCAGTTCTTC. Its protein is CSVGTNEQFF.